The rows below give T cell receptor beta chains drawn from one sample of a study of technical replicates of blood from several donors. Repertoires were generated with immunoSEQ multiplex PCR, while TCRdb's copy carries only in-frame clones and drops some. The sample includes about 15,000 clones, under 90% of them seen just once. The specimen was PBMCs. The origin of the receptors is a human donor in good health. CDR3s include the opening cysteine and the closing phenylalanine or tryptophan. The D gene is left open where the match is weak. Only some rows state a clone size, as once, few, many or a class for expanded clones.

d_gene	v_gene	j_gene	abundance	CDR3nt	CDR3aa
TRBD1	TRBV10-2	TRBJ2-3	.	TGCGCCACCACAGGGGTAGATACGCAGTATTTT	CATTGVDTQYF
.	TRBV7-8	TRBJ2-2	.	TGTGCCAGCAGCTTATCCGGCGGAGACACCGGGGAGCTGTTTTTT	CASSLSGGDTGELFF
TRBD2	TRBV11-2	TRBJ2-7	once	TGTGCCAGCAGCCCGACTAGCGGGAGGAACGAGCAGTACTTC	CASSPTSGRNEQYF
.	TRBV19	TRBJ2-3	few	TGTGCCAGTAGTATAGGAGCAACAGATACGCAGTATTTT	CASSIGATDTQYF
.	TRBV30	TRBJ2-1	.	TGTGCCTGGAATCCGTCCTCCTACAATGAGCAGTTCTTC	CAWNPSSYNEQFF
.	TRBV7-9	TRBJ1-1	.	TGTGCCAGCAGAAATCGGGAGGGAGGGAACACTGAAGCTTTCTTT	CASRNREGGNTEAFF
TRBD2	TRBV27	TRBJ2-7	few	TGTGCCAGCAAACAGGGGTCTAGCGGGGGCGCCTACGAGCAGTACTTC	CASKQGSSGGAYEQYF
.	TRBV18	TRBJ2-1	.	TGTGCCAGCTCACGCGATCTGACAGGCCCAGGGTCCTACAATGAGCAGTTCTTC	CASSRDLTGPGSYNEQFF
TRBD1	TRBV6-1	TRBJ2-5	.	TGTGCCAGCAGCTCGGGACAGGTCCAAGAGACCCAGTACTTC	CASSSGQVQETQYF
TRBD1	TRBV7-6	TRBJ1-1	.	TGTGCCAGCACTGCCGGGACAGCCCGGTTCTTT	CASTAGTARFF
TRBD1	TRBV5-1	TRBJ1-1	.	TGCGCCAGCAGCTTTTTACCGGGACAGGGGAACACTGAAGCTTTCTTT	CASSFLPGQGNTEAFF
TRBD1	TRBV19	TRBJ2-7	.	TGTGCCAGTCATCGGACAGGGACACCCTACGAGCAGTACTTC	CASHRTGTPYEQYF
.	TRBV2	TRBJ2-1	.	TGTGCCAGCAGTGAGAGACTCCTCTCCTACAATGAGCAGTTCTTC	CASSERLLSYNEQFF
TRBD2	TRBV2	TRBJ2-7	.	TGTGCCAGCAGTGTCGCGAGCGGGGGACCCTACGAGCAGTACTTC	CASSVASGGPYEQYF
TRBD1	TRBV6-1	TRBJ1-5	.	TGTGCCAGCATCCCGACAGGGAGGCTCAATCAGCCCCAGCATTTT	CASIPTGRLNQPQHF
.	TRBV19	TRBJ1-2	.	TGTGCCAGTAGCGCACTTGTGGGCAGGAATAACTATGGCTACACCTTC	CASSALVGRNNYGYTF
TRBD2	TRBV18	TRBJ2-7	.	TGTGCCAGCTCCCCTCGGACTAGCGGGAGTTACGAGCAGTACTTC	CASSPRTSGSYEQYF
.	TRBV18	TRBJ2-3	.	TGTGCCAGCTCCCCGGGAGATACGCAGTATTTT	CASSPGDTQYF
.	TRBV5-6	TRBJ2-3	.	TGTGCCAGCAGCGTGCAGGGGCTTCACACAGATACGCAGTATTTT	CASSVQGLHTDTQYF
TRBD1	TRBV7-9	TRBJ1-4	.	TGTGCCAGCAGCCAAGGACAGGGGCATAAGGGTGAAAAACTGTTTTTT	CASSQGQGHKGEKLFF
.	TRBV6-5	TRBJ2-5	.	TGTGCCAGCAGGCCTTGGGGGGAAGAGACCCAGTACTTC	CASRPWGEETQYF
.	TRBV6-4	TRBJ2-6	few	TGTGCCAGCAGTGAGGAGGGGGCAGGTGGGGCCAACGTCCTGACTTTC	CASSEEGAGGANVLTF